Following are 4 T cell receptor beta chains from one sample sequenced in a study of OX40 agonist ivuxolimab in advanced cancers. The method was immunoSEQ multiplex PCR; TCRdb's version includes in-frame clones alone and lacks a portion of them. The sample lists about 100,000 clones; approximately 90% were seen once. This sample comprised CD4+ or CD8+ T cells sorted from blood, obtained in a trial of the OX40 agonist ivuxolimab. The origin of the receptors is an adult with an advanced solid tumor such as melanoma, head and neck, liver or kidney cancer.

This clone has only one observation. The V and J genes are TRBV6-5 and TRBJ1-2, with D uncertain. V dropped 0 bases and J dropped 1 base, with 3 bases sitting between them. This CDR3 spans 13 amino acids. Per the germline V gene, CDR1 is MNHEY and CDR2 is SVGAGI. CDR3 DNA: TGTGCCAGCAGTTACTCAAGTAACTATGGCTACACCTTC. Encoded protein: CASSYSSNYGYTF.

The sample holds one count of this clone. The V call is TRBV2, the J call TRBJ1-4, with unresolved D. Germline V CDR1 and CDR2: SNHLY, FYNNEI. Trimming took 3 bases from V and 5 from J, leaving 10 bases between them. This CDR3 comprises 14 residues. CDR3 sequence reads: CASSDGEFNEKLFF. The DNA of the CDR3 is TGTGCCAGCAGTGATGGCGAGTTCAATGAAAAACTGTTTTTT.

This clone appeared once. This CDR3 is CASSVAGGTSPLHF. Here the CDR3 DNA reads TGTGCCAGCAGCGTCGCGGGGGGCACGTCACCCCTCCACTTT. The genes are TRBV9 and TRBJ1-6; TRBD1 is a possible D gene (6 bases). V was clipped by 2 bases and J by 10 bases, with 13 bases between them. This CDR3 has 14 residues. Looked up from germline, CDR1 is SGDLS and CDR2 is YYNGEE.

This rearrangement joins TRBV9 to TRBJ2-1; the match to TRBD1 covers 7 bases. This CDR3 is built from 15 residues. The germline gives CDR1 SGDLS, CDR2 YYNGEE. V shed 0 bases and J 2 bases; nucleotides not matched to a gene: 2. CDR3: CASSVEGAPYNEQFF. The CDR3 nucleotides read TGTGCCAGCAGCGTAGAGGGGGCCCCCTACAATGAGCAGTTCTTC.